This T cell receptor beta chain was captured by sequencing in a study of blood T cell repertoires in COVID-19. On the study more broadly: Acute and convalescent COVID-19 samples came from the United States, Italy and Spain. T cells, B-cell-depleted T cells, or PBMCs provided the cDNA or gDNA that served as material.

In the authors' workflow: Scientists estimated how many nucleated cells there were by amplifying reference gene primers. Some clones are missing from TCRdb's copy, which holds only in-frame ones; the method was immunoSEQ multiplex PCR. The V and J calls and clone size were taken over from that table, and D and trimming were inferred from the DNA. The top ten clones hold roughly 3.4% of a sample with 240,000 or so clones, roughly four fifths of them seen once. From germline, CDR1 is SGHTA and CDR2 FQGNSA. The CDR3 has 15 residues. The junction had 6 bases not matched to a gene; V was cut back by 5 bases and J by 4 bases.

The origin of this receptor is a woman younger than 30 with acute or convalescent COVID-19. Sequenced: peripheral blood. J is TRBJ2-1 and V is TRBV7-2; 9 bases line up with TRBD1. DNA of the CDR3: TGTGCCAGCAGCCCCGACAGGGGGTCTTACAATGAGCAGTTCTTC. Translating it yields CASSPDRGSYNEQFF.